A single sample gave rise to the 2 T cell receptor beta chains below, sequenced in a study of blood T cell repertoires in COVID-19. Clones were sequenced by immunoSEQ multiplex PCR, and TCRdb holds only the in-frame ones, with some missing. The sample carries some 340,000 clones, around 83% recorded once. The material sequenced was PBMCs or T cells enriched from blood (not recorded which). The receptor set was obtained from a woman between 45 and 60 years old who had recovered from COVID-19.

For the CDR3, the DNA is TGTGCCAGCAGCCAGATCGGACAGGGGGCCGTCGGGGAGCTGTTTTTT. Residues: CASSQIGQGAVGELFF. J is TRBJ2-2 and V is TRBV9; 11 nucleotides agree with TRBD1. The V and J ends lost 4 bases and 7 bases, in that order; junction bases with no gene match: 9. The CDR3 is made up of 16 amino acids. The germline CDR1 and CDR2 sequences are SGDLS and YYNGEE.

To note about this clone: The junction shows a germline mismatch at one end, possibly a read error. V and J are TRBV7-9 and TRBJ2-7, with D possibly TRBD1 on 5 matching bases. Per the germline V gene, CDR1 is SEHNR and CDR2 is FQNEAQ (reference sequence). This CDR3 spans 14 amino acids. CDR3 amino acids: CASSLPSDTYEQCF. CDR3 sequence (DNA): TGTGCCAGCAGCTTACCCTCGGACACCTACGAGCAGTGCTTC. Variable domain in full (rest from reference TRBV7-9 and TRBJ2-7): DTGVSQNPRHKITKRGQNVTFRCDPISEHNRLYWYRQTLGQGPEFLTYFQNEAQLEKSRLLSDRFSAERPKGSFSTLEIQRTEQGDSAMYLCASSLPSDTYEQCFGPGTRLTVT.